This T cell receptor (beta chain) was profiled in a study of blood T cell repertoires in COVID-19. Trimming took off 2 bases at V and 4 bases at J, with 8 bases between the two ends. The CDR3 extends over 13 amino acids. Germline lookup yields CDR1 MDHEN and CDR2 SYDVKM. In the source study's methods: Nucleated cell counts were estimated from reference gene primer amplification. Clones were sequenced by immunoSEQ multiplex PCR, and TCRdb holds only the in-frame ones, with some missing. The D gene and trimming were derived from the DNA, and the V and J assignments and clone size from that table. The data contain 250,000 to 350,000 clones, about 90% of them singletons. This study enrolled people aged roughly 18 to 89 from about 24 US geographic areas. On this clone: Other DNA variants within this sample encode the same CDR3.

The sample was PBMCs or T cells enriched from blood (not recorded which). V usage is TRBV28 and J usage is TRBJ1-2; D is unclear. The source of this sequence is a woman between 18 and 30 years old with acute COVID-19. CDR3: CASSLATGYGYTF. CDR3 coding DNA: TGTGCCAGCAGTTTAGCCACTGGCTATGGCTACACCTTC.